This entry lists 20 T cell receptor beta chains sequenced from one sample in a study of blood T cell repertoires in COVID-19. The data were produced by immunoSEQ multiplex PCR, yet TCRdb's version contains in-frame clones alone and is incomplete. Among around 250,000 clones listed, 70% to 90% were seen once. Input material: peripheral blood. The receptors were sampled from a human donor in a cohort sampled during active COVID-19.

V usage is TRBV7-3 and J usage is TRBJ2-5, with D hard to call. This CDR3 is built from 13 residues. CDR1 is SGHTA and CDR2 is FQGTGA in the germline V gene. V dropped 6 bases and J dropped 2 bases, with 10 bases sitting between them. Here the CDR3 reads CASSQNPQETQYF. CDR3 nucleotide sequence: TGTGCCAGCAGTCAGAACCCGCAAGAGACCCAGTACTTC. Together with reference TRBV7-3 and TRBJ2-5, the CDR3 gives the full variable domain: GAGVSQTPSNKVTEKGKYVELRCDPISGHTALYWYRQSLGQGPEFLIYFQGTGAADDSGLPNDRFFAVRPEGSVSTLKIQRTERGDSAVYLCASSQNPQETQYFGPGTRLLVL.

This rearrangement joins TRBV23-1 to TRBJ1-3; TRBD1 agrees at 7 bases. TRBV23-1 falls under the ORF class, with uncertain function. Germline trimming cut 3 bases from V and 1 base from J; bases unmatched to any gene: 9. The CDR3 is 17 residues long. Here the CDR3 reads CASSHRDSIVSGNTIYF. The DNA for the CDR3 is TGCGCCAGCAGTCACCGGGACAGTATTGTGTCTGGAAACACCATATATTTT.

The chain employs TRBV18 and TRBJ1-1; TRBD1 agrees at 7 bases. J was trimmed by 4 bases and V by 4 bases; bases with no gene match: 12. CDR3 size: 16 residues. In germline, CDR1 is KGHSH, CDR2 LQKENI. CDR3 amino acids: CASSLQKTGSGTEAFF. The CDR3 DNA is TGTGCCAGCTCACTCCAAAAGACAGGGTCTGGCACTGAAGCTTTCTTT.

The rearrangement links TRBV6-2 or TRBV6-3 to TRBJ2-5; the match to TRBD2 covers 9 bases. J lost 2 bases, V lost 4 bases, and 11 bases had no gene match. Germline values: CDR1 MNHEY, CDR2 SVGEGT. This CDR3 spans 17 amino acids. CDR3 protein: CASSFLRLAATQETQYF. CDR3 DNA sequence: TGTGCCAGCAGTTTCCTCAGACTAGCGGCTACACAAGAGACCCAGTACTTC.

The chain combines TRBV7-9 with TRBJ2-7; D gene unclear. The CDR3 spans 15 residues. V lost 1 base and J 3 bases, leaving 13 bases between the germline ends. Germline CDR1 and CDR2: SEHNR and FQNEAQ (reference sequence). CDR3 sequence (DNA): TGTGCCAGCAGCTTAGGGTTTGGCAGTAACTACGAGCAGTACTTC. Protein sequence: CASSLGFGSNYEQYF.

J is TRBJ2-3 and V is TRBV6-6; possibly TRBD2 for D (7 bases). CDR1 is MNHNY, CDR2 SVGAGI, per germline (reference sequence). V was shortened by 6 bases and J by 2 bases, with 27 bases between the two germline ends. This CDR3 has 19 residues. CDR3 DNA sequence: TGTGCCAGCAGCTCCTCTCGTAAGGGGGGGCCCTTGCCCACAGATACGCAGTATTTT. It encodes CASSSSRKGGPLPTDTQYF.

The chain links TRBV14 to TRBJ1-3, with 7 bases matching TRBD1. Germline CDR1 is SGHDN and CDR2 is FVKESK. The CDR3 runs 15 residues. V was pared by 6 bases and J by 0 bases, with 5 bases of the junction left unmatched. Written as DNA, the CDR3 is TGTGCCAGCAGGCCGACAGGGAGCTCTGGAAACACCATATATTTT. Protein sequence: CASRPTGSSGNTIYF.

The genes are TRBV6-5 and TRBJ2-7, with D perhaps TRBD1 (6 bases). Germline V CDR1 and CDR2: MNHEY, SVGAGI. The CDR3 is made up of 15 amino acids. The V gene lost 7 bases and the J gene lost 0 bases, with 16 bases spanning the gap. This chain's CDR3 is CASKTQGFTSYEQYF. In DNA, the CDR3 is TGTGCCAGCAAAACCCAGGGGTTCACCTCCTACGAGCAGTACTTC.

The chain couples TRBV5-8 to TRBJ2-3, with 12 positions matching TRBD2. The junction had 9 bases not matched to a gene; V was cut back by 0 bases and J by 7 bases. The CDR3 has 17 amino acids. The V gene's germline CDR1 is SGHTS and CDR2 YDEGEE. The CDR3 spells CASSLGLAGAGMNTQYF. The CDR3 nucleotides are TGTGCCAGCAGCTTGGGACTAGCGGGGGCCGGGATGAATACGCAGTATTTT.

This sequence joins TRBV4-1 and TRBJ1-2, with D perhaps matching TRBD1 (5 bases). Germline loops: CDR1 MGHRA, CDR2 YSYEKL. The length of the CDR3 is 15 residues. Trimming took off 1 base at V and 2 bases at J, with 11 bases between the two ends. The CDR3: CASSQGQGLNYGYTF. The CDR3 nucleotides are TGCGCCAGCAGCCAAGGGCAGGGCCTAAACTATGGCTACACCTTC.

This clone was counted only a few times. The chain carries TRBV5-6 and TRBJ1-5; 7 positions match TRBD1. This CDR3 is built from 19 residues. CDR1 and CDR2 from the germline V gene are SGHDT and YYEEEE. The ends lost 3 bases at V and 2 bases at J; junction bases unmatched: 17. CDR3 loop: CASSSYRTGTVHGNQPQHF. Written as DNA, the CDR3 is TGTGCCAGCAGCTCATACCGGACAGGAACGGTCCATGGCAATCAGCCCCAGCATTTT.

The chain links TRBV30 to TRBJ1-6; no clear D gene. V lost 2 bases to trimming and J lost 0 bases, with 14 bases between them. The CDR3 length is 17 residues. Germline V CDR1 and CDR2: GTSNPN, SVGIG (reference sequence). The CDR3 DNA reads as TGTGCCTGGAGTTCCAATGTGGCCAGCTCCTATAATTCACCCCTCCACTTT. Translation gives CAWSSNVASSYNSPLHF.

The genes are TRBV6-5 and TRBJ1-1; the D gene is possibly TRBD1 (5 bases). The CDR3 sequence is 13 residues long. The V gene's germline CDR1 is MNHEY and CDR2 SVGAGI. V shed 7 bases and J shed 9 bases, with 18 bases lying between them. CDR3 loop: CASTLEAGGKAFF. The CDR3 DNA sequence: TGTGCCAGCACCCTCGAGGCGGGGGGGAAAGCTTTCTTT.

The gene calls are TRBV4-1 and TRBJ1-3; tentative D call: TRBD1 (5 bases). The CDR3 has 14 residues. CDR1 MGHRA and CDR2 YSYEKL come from the germline V gene. V was shortened by 2 bases and J by 1 base, with 6 bases between the two germline ends. As DNA, the CDR3 is TGCGCCAGCAGCCAAAGACAGTCTGGAAACACCATATATTTT. It encodes CASSQRQSGNTIYF.

In its sample, this clone was seen a few times. The gene calls are TRBV11-1 and TRBJ2-3; TRBD2 matches at 8 bases. Germline CDR1 reads SGHAT; CDR2 reads FQDESV (reference sequence). Trimming took 5 bases from V and 2 from J; bases not matched to a gene: 3. The length of the CDR3 is 14 residues. CDR3 sequence: CASSRGLATDTQYF. DNA of the CDR3: TGTGCCAGCAGCAGAGGACTAGCCACAGATACGCAGTATTTT.

As regards this clone: The same CDR3 can be traced to other DNA sequences in this sample. The chain carries TRBV7-2 and TRBJ2-7; D uncertain. Germline V CDR1 and CDR2: SGHTA, FQGNSA. Trimming removed 3 bases from V and 2 bases from J, with 5 bases in between. The CDR3 is 12 residues long. For the CDR3, the DNA is TGTGCCAGCAGCTTGGCCACCTACGAGCAGTACTTC. Amino acid sequence: CASSLATYEQYF.

The V call is TRBV19, the J call TRBJ2-7; TRBD1 matches 10 bases. V lost 3 bases to trimming and J lost 5 bases; unmatched junction nucleotides: 4. Germline CDR1 is LNHDA and CDR2 is SQIVND (reference sequence). There are 14 residues in the CDR3. This chain's CDR3 is CASSIGDRGNEQYF. The CDR3 nucleotides are TGTGCCAGTAGTATTGGGGACAGGGGAAACGAGCAGTACTTC.

This chain connects TRBV28 to TRBJ2-7; 10 bases fit TRBD1. The CDR3 runs to 16 residues. CDR1 is MDHEN and CDR2 is SYDVKM in the germline V gene. V dropped 3 bases and J dropped 6; count of bases not matched to a gene: 11. The CDR3 reads CASSFIPGQGSFEQYF. In DNA form, the CDR3 reads TGTGCCAGCAGTTTTATCCCGGGACAGGGGAGTTTCGAGCAGTACTTC.

The chain couples TRBV10-3 to TRBJ2-2; D is ambiguous. This CDR3 spans 12 amino acids. CDR1 ENHRY and CDR2 SYGVKD come from the germline V gene. V shed 7 bases and J shed 4 bases, with 7 bases lying between them. Written as DNA, the CDR3 is TGTGCCATCAACTCAGGCACCGGGGAGCTGTTTTTT. Protein sequence: CAINSGTGELFF.

The chain combines TRBV5-1 with TRBJ1-3; D is possibly TRBD1 (5 bases). Germline loops: CDR1 SGHRS, CDR2 YFSETQ. Deletions cut 4 bases from V and 1 base from J, with 15 bases between. The CDR3 totals 16 residues. The CDR3 nucleotides read TGCGCCAGCAGCCCATCCCCGGGGGGTTCTGGAAACACCATATATTTT. It encodes CASSPSPGGSGNTIYF.